A selection of T cell receptor beta chains follows, all from one sample in a study of blood T cell repertoires in COVID-19. Clones were sequenced by immunoSEQ multiplex PCR, and TCRdb holds only the in-frame ones, with some missing. The sample has under 200,000 clones; about 82% are singletons. Sequences were obtained from peripheral blood. The receptors originated from a woman aged 25 to 39 with acute or convalescent COVID-19. CDR3s include the opening cysteine and the closing phenylalanine or tryptophan. Each record gives: CDR3 DNA, CDR3 protein, V gene, D gene, J gene, clone size. The D gene is left open where the match is weak. Clone size is shown for a subset of rows, as once, few, many or a class of expanded clone.

CDR3nt: TGTGCCAGCAGCTGGGGAATTGGACAGATCGACTACGAGCAGTACTTC; CDR3aa: CASSWGIGQIDYEQYF; v_gene: TRBV5-6; d_gene: -; j_gene: TRBJ2-7; abundance: -
CDR3nt: TGCGCCAGCAGCCAAGGACTATCGAAGCTTAATGAAAAACTGTTTTTT; CDR3aa: CASSQGLSKLNEKLFF; v_gene: TRBV4-1; d_gene: -; j_gene: TRBJ1-4; abundance: -
CDR3nt: TGCAGCGCCGGACAGGGGGCCTCCTACGAGCAGTACTTC; CDR3aa: CSAGQGASYEQYF; v_gene: TRBV29-1; d_gene: TRBD1; j_gene: TRBJ2-7; abundance: -
CDR3nt: TGTGCCTGGAGTGTGGACAGGGGAAGAGGTTCACCCCTCCACTTT; CDR3aa: CAWSVDRGRGSPLHF; v_gene: TRBV30; d_gene: TRBD1; j_gene: TRBJ1-6; abundance: -
CDR3nt: TGTGCCAGCAGGGATAGCGGGCTTTTGGGGGGAGAGCAGTACTTC; CDR3aa: CASRDSGLLGGEQYF; v_gene: TRBV13; d_gene: TRBD2; j_gene: TRBJ2-7; abundance: -
CDR3nt: TGCGCCAGCAGCCGCTTAGGACAGAGCACAGATACGCAGTATTTT; CDR3aa: CASSRLGQSTDTQYF; v_gene: TRBV5-1; d_gene: -; j_gene: TRBJ2-3; abundance: once
CDR3nt: TGTGCCAGCAGCTTCCGGACAGGGGGGTTCTATGGCTACACCTTC; CDR3aa: CASSFRTGGFYGYTF; v_gene: TRBV7-9; d_gene: TRBD1; j_gene: TRBJ1-2; abundance: -
CDR3nt: TGTGCCATCAGTCCCCAGGGACAGAGCAATCAGCCCCAGCATTTT; CDR3aa: CAISPQGQSNQPQHF; v_gene: TRBV10-3; d_gene: TRBD1; j_gene: TRBJ1-5; abundance: -
CDR3nt: TGTGCCAGCAGCTCGGGTCCACAGGGGAATATAAGGGGCTACACCTTC; CDR3aa: CASSSGPQGNIRGYTF; v_gene: TRBV11-2; d_gene: TRBD1; j_gene: TRBJ1-2; abundance: -
CDR3nt: TGTGCCAGCAGCCAAGGGAGAGGCGAGCAGTACTTC; CDR3aa: CASSQGRGEQYF; v_gene: TRBV3-1/TRBV3-2; d_gene: -; j_gene: TRBJ2-7; abundance: -
CDR3nt: TGTGCCAGCAGCCGGACTGCGAACACCGGGGAGCTGTTTTTT; CDR3aa: CASSRTANTGELFF; v_gene: TRBV6-2/TRBV6-3; d_gene: -; j_gene: TRBJ2-2; abundance: -
CDR3nt: TGTGCCAGCAGTGATTCCCCGGGCAGGGGTAATGAAAAACTGTTTTTT; CDR3aa: CASSDSPGRGNEKLFF; v_gene: TRBV6-1; d_gene: -; j_gene: TRBJ1-4; abundance: once
CDR3nt: TGTGCCAGCAGCTTGAACGGACAAGGTACGCAGTATTTT; CDR3aa: CASSLNGQGTQYF; v_gene: TRBV5-6; d_gene: -; j_gene: TRBJ2-3; abundance: -
CDR3nt: TGTGCCAGTAGCCCCCTGAGGGTGGGGACTGAAGCTTTCTTT; CDR3aa: CASSPLRVGTEAFF; v_gene: TRBV19; d_gene: -; j_gene: TRBJ1-1; abundance: -
CDR3nt: TGCGCCAGCAGCTTTTCGACAGGTGGTTCCTACGAGCAGTACTTC; CDR3aa: CASSFSTGGSYEQYF; v_gene: TRBV5-1; d_gene: -; j_gene: TRBJ2-7; abundance: -
CDR3nt: TGTGCCAGCAGCTCGACAGGGGCCGCAACTAATGAAAAACTGTTTTTT; CDR3aa: CASSSTGAATNEKLFF; v_gene: TRBV7-2; d_gene: TRBD1; j_gene: TRBJ1-4; abundance: -
CDR3nt: TGTGCCAGCAGCCAAGATGCGGGGGGACCTAGGGGCACTAACTATGGCTACACCTTC; CDR3aa: CASSQDAGGPRGTNYGYTF; v_gene: TRBV4-2; d_gene: -; j_gene: TRBJ1-2; abundance: -
CDR3nt: TGTGCCAGTAGTCGACAGGGGACGGATGGCTACACCTTC; CDR3aa: CASSRQGTDGYTF; v_gene: TRBV19; d_gene: TRBD1; j_gene: TRBJ1-2; abundance: -
CDR3nt: TGTGCCAGCAACCTAGGCGGCTATGGCTACACCTTC; CDR3aa: CASNLGGYGYTF; v_gene: TRBV9; d_gene: -; j_gene: TRBJ1-2; abundance: -
CDR3nt: TGTGCCAGTAGTTTACTACAGGGGGCCGGGGAGCTGTTTTTT; CDR3aa: CASSLLQGAGELFF; v_gene: TRBV19; d_gene: TRBD1; j_gene: TRBJ2-2; abundance: -
CDR3nt: TGTGCCAGCATCACTCCGTCGGGAGGAGGTCAGCCCCAGCATTTT; CDR3aa: CASITPSGGGQPQHF; v_gene: TRBV28; d_gene: -; j_gene: TRBJ1-5; abundance: many
CDR3nt: TGTGCCAGCAGCCCAGGGGGCCGAAGGCAAGAGACCCAGTACTTC; CDR3aa: CASSPGGRRQETQYF; v_gene: TRBV16; d_gene: TRBD1; j_gene: TRBJ2-5; abundance: -
CDR3nt: TGTGCCAGCAGTTTCCAGGGTAGGGGCTACACCTTC; CDR3aa: CASSFQGRGYTF; v_gene: TRBV27; d_gene: -; j_gene: TRBJ1-2; abundance: -
CDR3nt: TGTGCCAGCAGCGGTTGGGGGGAGCTGTTTTTT; CDR3aa: CASSGWGELFF; v_gene: TRBV28; d_gene: -; j_gene: TRBJ2-2; abundance: -
CDR3nt: TGTGCCGGGTCAACCGGGAGAAAGTCACCCCTCCACTTT; CDR3aa: CAGSTGRKSPLHF; v_gene: TRBV3-1/TRBV3-2; d_gene: -; j_gene: TRBJ1-6; abundance: -
CDR3nt: TGTGCCAGCAGATTCGGACAGGGAGTAGACGAGCAGTACTTC; CDR3aa: CASRFGQGVDEQYF; v_gene: TRBV5-6; d_gene: TRBD1; j_gene: TRBJ2-7; abundance: -
CDR3nt: TGTGCCAGCAGCTTAGGCTGGGGCCAGCCCCAGCATTTT; CDR3aa: CASSLGWGQPQHF; v_gene: TRBV11-2; d_gene: -; j_gene: TRBJ1-5; abundance: -
CDR3nt: TGTGCCAGCAGTATCCTCGGGACACCCAACGAGCAGTACTTC; CDR3aa: CASSILGTPNEQYF; v_gene: TRBV28; d_gene: -; j_gene: TRBJ2-7; abundance: -
CDR3nt: TGTGCCAGCAGCTGGGACAGGGCCCTCGAGGGCTATGGCTACACCTTC; CDR3aa: CASSWDRALEGYGYTF; v_gene: TRBV5-4; d_gene: TRBD1; j_gene: TRBJ1-2; abundance: -
CDR3nt: TGTGCCAGCAGTTTCGGCGGGGGGCGCGTTACGCAGTATTTT; CDR3aa: CASSFGGGRVTQYF; v_gene: TRBV6-2/TRBV6-3; d_gene: TRBD2; j_gene: TRBJ2-3; abundance: -
CDR3nt: TGTGCCAGCAGCCTCACCCAGGGGCAGGGGTTCAATCAGCCCCAGCATTTT; CDR3aa: CASSLTQGQGFNQPQHF; v_gene: TRBV28; d_gene: -; j_gene: TRBJ1-5; abundance: -
CDR3nt: TGTGCCAGCACGGTACAGCAGAACACTGAAGCTTTCTTT; CDR3aa: CASTVQQNTEAFF; v_gene: TRBV6-6; d_gene: -; j_gene: TRBJ1-1; abundance: -
CDR3nt: TGTGCCAGCAGTTACTCACAGGGCTCAGAAGCTTTCTTT; CDR3aa: CASSYSQGSEAFF; v_gene: TRBV6-5; d_gene: -; j_gene: TRBJ1-1; abundance: few
CDR3nt: TGTGCCACCGGGGCAACTAATGAAAAACTGTTTTTT; CDR3aa: CATGATNEKLFF; v_gene: TRBV28; d_gene: -; j_gene: TRBJ1-4; abundance: few
CDR3nt: TGTGCCAGCAGTTTATGGGACAGTAGGAGCTATGGCTACACCTTC; CDR3aa: CASSLWDSRSYGYTF; v_gene: TRBV28; d_gene: -; j_gene: TRBJ1-2; abundance: -
CDR3nt: TGCGCCAGCAGCCTAACCGGACTAGCGGGGGGAAATGAGCAGTTCTTC; CDR3aa: CASSLTGLAGGNEQFF; v_gene: TRBV5-1; d_gene: TRBD2; j_gene: TRBJ2-1; abundance: -
CDR3nt: TGTGCCAGCAGCCAAGATGCGAGTTACAATGAGCAGTTCTTC; CDR3aa: CASSQDASYNEQFF; v_gene: TRBV3-1/TRBV3-2; d_gene: -; j_gene: TRBJ2-1; abundance: -
CDR3nt: TGTGCCAGCAGTTCCGGCACAGATACGCAGTATTTT; CDR3aa: CASSSGTDTQYF; v_gene: TRBV6-5; d_gene: -; j_gene: TRBJ2-3; abundance: -
CDR3nt: TGCGCCAGCAGTGAGAGCGGGAGACACATTCAGTACTTC; CDR3aa: CASSESGRHIQYF; v_gene: TRBV10-1; d_gene: TRBD2; j_gene: TRBJ2-4; abundance: -
CDR3nt: TGTGCCAGTAGTATGGGCCTTAAGACAGATACGCAGTATTTT; CDR3aa: CASSMGLKTDTQYF; v_gene: TRBV19; d_gene: -; j_gene: TRBJ2-3; abundance: -
CDR3nt: TGTGCCAGCACACAACCGGGACAGGGCTACGAGCAGTACTTC; CDR3aa: CASTQPGQGYEQYF; v_gene: TRBV27; d_gene: TRBD1; j_gene: TRBJ2-7; abundance: -
CDR3nt: TGCAGCGTTGAAGCAGGGGGCAGTCAGCCCCAGCATTTT; CDR3aa: CSVEAGGSQPQHF; v_gene: TRBV29-1; d_gene: TRBD1; j_gene: TRBJ1-5; abundance: -
CDR3nt: TGTGCCAGCAGGCGGGGGGGCACAGAGACCCAGTACTTC; CDR3aa: CASRRGGTETQYF; v_gene: TRBV5-4; d_gene: TRBD2; j_gene: TRBJ2-5; abundance: -
CDR3nt: TGTGCCAGCAGCCAAGAGCCAGGCCGAATCTCCTACGAGCAGTACTTC; CDR3aa: CASSQEPGRISYEQYF; v_gene: TRBV14; d_gene: -; j_gene: TRBJ2-7; abundance: -
CDR3nt: TGCGCCAGCAGCTTTACAGGGGGTGGCACTGAAGCTTTCTTT; CDR3aa: CASSFTGGGTEAFF; v_gene: TRBV5-1; d_gene: TRBD1; j_gene: TRBJ1-1; abundance: -
CDR3nt: TGTGCCAGCAGCCCCCGAGACAACTTGGGAAACATTCAGTACTTC; CDR3aa: CASSPRDNLGNIQYF; v_gene: TRBV11-1; d_gene: -; j_gene: TRBJ2-4; abundance: -
CDR3nt: TGTGCCACCAGCTCTCGAGGGCCCGGGACTAGCGTCAATGAGCAGTTCTTC; CDR3aa: CATSSRGPGTSVNEQFF; v_gene: TRBV15; d_gene: TRBD2; j_gene: TRBJ2-1; abundance: -